This T cell receptor (beta chain) was sequenced in a study of PD-L1 blockade in urothelial cancer. Assay used: immunoSEQ multiplex PCR; TCRdb lists only in-frame clones, some missing. Of 25,000 to 40,000 clones listed, 75% to 85% are singletons. CDR3 length: 13 residues. From germline, CDR1 is SGDLS and CDR2 YYNGEE. The chain links TRBV9 to TRBJ2-2, with D possibly matching TRBD1 (5 bases). This receptor was obtained from a man aged 55-75 years with urothelial cancer. Sequenced here: PBMCs, sampled around atezolizumab (anti-PD-L1) treatment. CDR3 sequence reads: CASLGVDGGELFF. CDR3 nucleotide sequence: TGTGCTAGCCTAGGGGTCGACGGCGGGGAGCTGTTTTTT.